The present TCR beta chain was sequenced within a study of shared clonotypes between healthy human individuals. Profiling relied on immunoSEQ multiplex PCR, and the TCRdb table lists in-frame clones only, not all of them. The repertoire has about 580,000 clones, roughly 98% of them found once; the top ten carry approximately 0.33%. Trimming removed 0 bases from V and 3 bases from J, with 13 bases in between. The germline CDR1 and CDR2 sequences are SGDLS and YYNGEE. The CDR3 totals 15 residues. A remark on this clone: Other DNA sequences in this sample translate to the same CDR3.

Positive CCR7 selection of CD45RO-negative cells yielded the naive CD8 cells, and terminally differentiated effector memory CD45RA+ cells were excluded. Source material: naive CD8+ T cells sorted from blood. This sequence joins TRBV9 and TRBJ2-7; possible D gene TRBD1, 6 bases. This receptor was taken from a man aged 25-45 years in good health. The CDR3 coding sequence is TGTGCCAGCAGCGTAGGAGGGGGAGTTAGCTACGAGCAGTACTTC. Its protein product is CASSVGGGVSYEQYF.